This passage covers 22 T cell receptor beta chains from one sample sequenced in a study of blood T cell repertoires in COVID-19. Assay used: immunoSEQ multiplex PCR; TCRdb lists only in-frame clones, some missing. The sample includes over 150,000 clones, about 80% of them seen just once. Sequencing was done on a sample of peripheral blood. The receptor set was obtained from a man aged 60-69 years with acute or convalescent COVID-19.

The rearrangement links TRBV29-1 to TRBJ2-1; 9 bases are a match to TRBD1. The V gene end was trimmed by 6 bases and the J gene end by 7 bases; junction bases not matched to a gene: 1. The germline V gene encodes CDR1 SQVTM and CDR2 ANQGSEA. There are 11 residues in the CDR3. The CDR3 nucleotides read TGCAGCGTGGGGACAGGGAATGAGCAGTTCTTC. This sequence encodes CSVGTGNEQFF.

This clone showed up just a few times. At one boundary the junction diverges from the germline segment, which might be a read error. The sample carries other DNA sequences with the same CDR3. The chain has TRBV7-2 and TRBJ1-1; D is possibly TRBD1 (5 bases). The CDR3 has 14 amino acids. The germline V gene has CDR1 SGHTA and CDR2 FQGNSA. The CDR3 here is CASSLGGLKTEAFF. The CDR3 DNA is TGTGCCAGCAGCTTGGGGGGTTTGAAGACTGAAGCTTTCTTT. Full variable domain (rest looked up from reference TRBV7-2 and TRBJ1-1): GAGVSQSPSNKVTEKGKDVELRCDPISGHTALYWYRQSLGQGLEFLIYFQGNSAPDKSGLPSDRFSAERTGGSVSTLTIQRTQQEDSAVYLCASSLGGLKTEAFFGQGTRLTVV.

The CDR3 nucleotides are TGTGCCAGCAGCGCCTACCTGGACAGCACCGGGGAGCTGTTTTTT. Its protein is CASSAYLDSTGELFF. The chain links TRBV11-2 to TRBJ2-2, with D perhaps TRBD1 (6 bases). Germline V gene data show CDR1 as SGHAT and CDR2 as FQNNGV. V gave up 5 bases and J gave up 4 bases, with 14 bases separating them. The CDR3 is 15 amino acids.

This chain links TRBV4-1 with TRBJ2-2; TRBD1 agrees at 9 bases. V gave up 4 bases and J gave up 5 bases; unmatched junction bases: 5. Per the germline V gene, CDR1 is MGHRA and CDR2 is YSYEKL. The CDR3 is made up of 15 amino acids. The CDR3 nucleotides are TGCGCCAGCAGCCCTGACAGGGGGAGAACCGGGGAGCTGTTTTTT. It codes for CASSPDRGRTGELFF.

This clone was detected once. This chain connects TRBV11-2 to TRBJ2-3; 7 positions match TRBD1. Germline V lookup: CDR1 SGHAT, CDR2 FQNNGV. There are 18 residues in the CDR3. Losses at the gene ends were 5 bases for V and 1 base for J; bases not matched to a gene: 15. Here the CDR3 reads CASSARGGDQGGTDTQYF. CDR3 coding DNA: TGTGCCAGCAGCGCCCGAGGGGGCGATCAGGGTGGCACAGATACGCAGTATTTT.

This clone occurred once. The chain couples TRBV5-6 to TRBJ2-1; D not certain. The CDR3 has 15 amino acids. Looked up from germline, CDR1 is SGHDT and CDR2 is YYEEEE. The V gene lost 1 base and the J gene lost 5 bases, with 13 bases spanning the gap. The CDR3 spells CASSLLEANHNEQFF. The CDR3 DNA reads TGTGCCAGCAGCTTGCTAGAGGCCAACCACAATGAGCAGTTCTTC.

This clone was found a few times. The chain couples TRBV6-5 to TRBJ2-7; the D gene is possibly TRBD1 (6 bases). Germline CDR1 is MNHEY and CDR2 is SVGAGI. This CDR3 contains 14 residues. V was trimmed by 7 bases and J by 0 bases, leaving 13 bases between them. CDR3 sequence (DNA): TGTGCCAGCACTTTGGACAGCTACTCCTACGAGCAGTACTTC. This gives the protein CASTLDSYSYEQYF.

As for this clone: The sample holds other DNA sequences that translate to the same CDR3. This chain uses TRBV7-2 with TRBJ1-5; D gene unclear. V was clipped by 1 base and J by 7 bases, with 8 bases between them. This CDR3 is 13 amino acids long. Germline assignment: CDR1 SGHTA and CDR2 FQGNSA. For the CDR3, the DNA is TGTGCCAGCAGCTTAGGGGCACGGCAGCCCCAGCATTTT. As protein: CASSLGARQPQHF.

This clone has only a few counts. This rearrangement joins TRBV2 to TRBJ1-2; 11 bases line up with TRBD1. This CDR3 region has 19 residues. Germline values: CDR1 SNHLY, CDR2 FYNNEI. The J segment lost 2 bases and the V segment lost 4 bases, leaving 15 bases of the junction unmatched. CDR3 loop: CASSGTPGQGGTSNYGYTF. CDR3 bases: TGTGCCAGCAGTGGGACCCCGGGACAGGGGGGTACCTCGAACTATGGCTACACCTTC.

Here the CDR3 reads CASSEVRRGNYGYTF. The CDR3 DNA sequence: TGTGCCAGCAGTGAAGTACGGCGGGGTAACTATGGCTACACCTTC. V gene TRBV6-1 combines with J gene TRBJ1-2; D gene uncertain. Trimming stripped 1 base from V and 1 base from J, with 10 bases between. Germline CDR1 and CDR2: MNHNS and SASEGT. This CDR3 is 15 amino acids long.

In this sample, this clone turned up once. This chain links TRBV6-6 with TRBJ1-1, with D tentatively TRBD1 (6 bases). The length of the CDR3 is 13 residues. Germline CDR1 reads MNHNY; CDR2 reads SVGAGI (reference sequence). V lost 7 bases, J lost 4 bases, and 13 bases lay in between. CDR3 region: CASTRQVATEAFF. CDR3 nucleotide sequence: TGTGCCAGCACCCGACAGGTTGCCACTGAAGCTTTCTTT.

The CDR3 reads CASSLVRANYGYTF. The CDR3 bases are TGTGCCAGCAGCTTAGTCAGGGCCAACTATGGCTACACCTTC. This chain joins TRBV11-2 and TRBJ1-2, with D perhaps matching TRBD1 (5 bases). Trimming took 1 base from V and 2 from J, leaving 8 bases between them. The CDR3 is made up of 14 amino acids. CDR1 and CDR2 from the germline V gene are SGHAT and FQNNGV.

The CDR3 loop is CASTPGTGGDAEAFF. The DNA of the CDR3 is TGTGCCAGCACCCCCGGGACAGGAGGGGACGCTGAAGCTTTCTTT. This sequence joins TRBV5-4 and TRBJ1-1, with 8 bases aligning to TRBD1. The CDR3 length is 15 residues. Looked up from germline, CDR1 is SGHNT and CDR2 is YYREEE (reference sequence). The V and J ends lost 6 bases and 6 bases, in that order; junction bases with no gene match: 13.

This chain connects TRBV4-2 to TRBJ1-5, with D perhaps TRBD1 (5 bases). The CDR3 has 14 residues. The germline V gene encodes CDR1 LGHNA and CDR2 YNFKEQ. V lost 0 bases, J lost 4 bases, and 7 bases lay in between. In DNA form, the CDR3 reads TGTGCCAGCAGCCAAGATGACAGAAATCAGCCCCAGCATTTT. Residues: CASSQDDRNQPQHF.

The genes are TRBV29-1 and TRBJ2-1; the D is unclear. The CDR3 has 14 amino acids. Trimming pared 4 bases from V and 0 bases from J, leaving 10 bases between. Germline-derived CDR1 and CDR2 are SQVTM and ANQGSEA. The CDR3 DNA reads TGCAGCGTTGTCGTAGCACTCTCCTACAATGAGCAGTTCTTC. Protein: CSVVVALSYNEQFF.

The V and J genes are TRBV7-8 and TRBJ2-6; 7 positions match TRBD1. Unmatched junction bases numbered 5, after V lost 0 bases and J lost 3 bases. CDR1 is SGHVS and CDR2 is FQNEAQ in the germline V gene. CDR3 length: 17 amino acids. The CDR3 sequence is CASSLAGGSGGANVLTF. The CDR3 region has the DNA TGTGCCAGCAGCTTAGCAGGGGGCTCAGGTGGGGCCAACGTCCTGACTTTC.

The chain is built from TRBV12-3 or TRBV12-4 and TRBJ2-2; D is ambiguous. CDR3 length: 12 amino acids. Trimming left V 3 bases short and J 6 bases short, with 5 bases between. CDR3 amino acids: CASSFPAGELFF. The CDR3 DNA reads as TGTGCCAGCAGTTTCCCGGCCGGGGAGCTGTTTTTT.

V and J are TRBV7-9 and TRBJ1-2; 7 positions agree with TRBD1. With 5 bases clipped from V and 2 bases from J, the junction kept 5 bases outside the gene matches. Germline lookup yields CDR1 SEHNR and CDR2 FQNEAQ (reference sequence). This CDR3 has 14 residues. The CDR3 reads CASSPETGNYGYTF. The DNA for the CDR3 is TGTGCCAGCAGCCCTGAGACAGGGAACTATGGCTACACCTTC.

The chain carries TRBV19 and TRBJ1-2; a weak D match, TRBD1 (6 bases). The CDR3 is made up of 14 amino acids. The V gene lost 3 bases and the J gene lost 4 bases, with 12 bases spanning the gap. Germline CDR1 is LNHDA and CDR2 is SQIVND (reference sequence). The CDR3 is CASSMRGQLYGYTF. CDR3 coding DNA: TGTGCCAGTAGTATGAGAGGACAGCTCTATGGCTACACCTTC.

This chain joins TRBV6-5 and TRBJ2-3, with D hard to call. V gave up 0 bases and J gave up 4 bases, with 11 bases separating them. Germline CDR1 is MNHEY and CDR2 is SVGAGI. This CDR3 is 15 amino acids long. The CDR3 spells CASSYSAQQADTQYF. The CDR3 DNA sequence: TGTGCCAGCAGTTACTCGGCGCAGCAGGCAGATACGCAGTATTTT.

The chain recombines TRBV10-2 with TRBJ2-7; 7 bases agree with TRBD2. The J segment lost 6 bases and the V segment lost 2 bases, leaving 4 bases of the junction unmatched. CDR3 length equals 13 residues. Looked up from germline, CDR1 is WSHSY and CDR2 is SAAADI. The CDR3 is CASSEPGRVEQYF. The CDR3 region has the DNA TGCGCCAGCAGTGAGCCAGGGAGGGTCGAGCAGTACTTC.

The gene calls are TRBV7-2 and TRBJ1-2; D call uncertain. CDR1 is SGHTA, CDR2 FQGNSA, per germline. The CDR3 loop spans 17 amino acids. V lost 2 bases and J lost 2, with 18 bases in between. CDR3 DNA sequence: TGTGCCAGCAGCTTATCGGGTCAGCTTAAGCTAAACTATGGCTACACCTTC. It specifies CASSLSGQLKLNYGYTF. Full variable domain (missing parts from reference TRBV7-2 and TRBJ1-2): GAGVSQSPSNKVTEKGKDVELRCDPISGHTALYWYRQSLGQGLEFLIYFQGNSAPDKSGLPSDRFSAERTGGSVSTLTIQRTQQEDSAVYLCASSLSGQLKLNYGYTFGSGTRLTVV.